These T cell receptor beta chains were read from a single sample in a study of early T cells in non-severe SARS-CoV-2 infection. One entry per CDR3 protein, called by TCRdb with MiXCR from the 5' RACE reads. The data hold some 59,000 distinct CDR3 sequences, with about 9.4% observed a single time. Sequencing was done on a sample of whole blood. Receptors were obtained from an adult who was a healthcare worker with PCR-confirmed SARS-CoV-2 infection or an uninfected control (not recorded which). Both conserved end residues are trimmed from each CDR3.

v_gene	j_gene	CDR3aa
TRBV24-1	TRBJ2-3	ATSDPTSGLTDTQY
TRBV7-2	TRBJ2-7	ASSSTGSHEQY
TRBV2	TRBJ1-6	ASSVDNYNSPLH
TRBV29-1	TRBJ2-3	SVEGQTDTQY
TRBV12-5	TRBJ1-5	ASGLGPGQPQH
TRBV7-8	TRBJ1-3	ASSLRAISGNTIY
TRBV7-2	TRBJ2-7	ASSASWGPYEQY
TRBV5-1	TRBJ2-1	ASSSLAGGPSEQF
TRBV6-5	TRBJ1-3	ASSYRGSGNTIY
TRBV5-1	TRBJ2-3	ASSFSLPRTDTQY
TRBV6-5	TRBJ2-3	ASTRTLPERDTQY
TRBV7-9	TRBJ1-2	AGSPGTVVYT
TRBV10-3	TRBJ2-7	AISELRDEQY
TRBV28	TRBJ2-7	ASSSSRVQY
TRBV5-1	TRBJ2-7	ASTRDGGTGYDEQY
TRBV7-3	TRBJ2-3	ASSLKGDTQY
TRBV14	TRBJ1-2	ASSQFGGYT
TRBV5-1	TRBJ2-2	ASSILAGGNTGELF
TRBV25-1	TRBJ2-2	ASSEPNTGELF
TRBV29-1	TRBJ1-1	SARGGVGTEAF
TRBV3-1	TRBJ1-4	ASSQRTEEKLF
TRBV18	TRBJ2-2	ASSPPWGGKNTGELF
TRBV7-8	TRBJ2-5	ASSQTGGEETQY
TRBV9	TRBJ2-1	ASSAAIPMSSYNEQF
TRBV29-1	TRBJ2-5	SVEDTGAEETQY
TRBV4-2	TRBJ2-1	ASSPYPNQFEQF
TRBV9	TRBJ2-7	ASSGGTAGEQY
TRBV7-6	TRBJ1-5	ASSLDGHYSNQPQH
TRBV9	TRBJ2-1	ASSERTTSYNEQF
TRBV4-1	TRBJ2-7	ASSQNRLSYEQY
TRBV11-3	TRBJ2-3	ASSLGVGDTQY
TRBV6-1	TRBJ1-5	ASRDYRGKNQPQH
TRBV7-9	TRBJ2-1	ASSLAKGINEQF
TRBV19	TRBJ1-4	ASSTGETNEKLF
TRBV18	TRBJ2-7	ASSPRTSGGISYEQY
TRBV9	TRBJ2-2	ASSRELF
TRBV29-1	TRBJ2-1	SVSAGTQNEQF
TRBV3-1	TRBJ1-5	ASSQDHFGDQPQH
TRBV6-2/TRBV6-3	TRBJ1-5	ASATTGKPQH
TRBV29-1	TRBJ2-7	RVEPRTLYEQY
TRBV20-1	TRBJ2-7	SARDGELKLPWEQY
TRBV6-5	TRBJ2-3	ASSYRATGGIDTQY
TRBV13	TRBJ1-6	ASRVGAYNSPLH
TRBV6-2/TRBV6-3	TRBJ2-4	ASSPSGGQENIQY
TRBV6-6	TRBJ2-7	ASRGGLSSYEQY
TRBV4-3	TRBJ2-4	ASSQEVLQGQNIQY